This T cell receptor beta chain comes out of a study of vaccination and CD4 T cells after COVID-19. Study context: A vaccine, either BNT162b2 or mRNA-1273, was given to participants in two doses.

This clonotype was counted between two and nine times. The antigen is unknown. The CDR3 sequence is 15 residues long. Germline CDR1 is MNHEY and CDR2 is SVGEGT. V lost 3 bases and J lost 6; bases outside the gene matches: 8. With the Oncomine TCR Beta short-read assay, DNA from cultured CD4+ T cells was sequenced. Using its own MiXCR run on the PCR reads, TCRdb lists one record per CDR3 protein. Of about 20,000 distinct CDR3 sequences in the sample, roughly 46% were seen once. As for treatment: approximately nine-day PBMC culture with coronavirus spike peptide pools or control peptides (ViraFEST assay). Upon completion of approximately 9 days of culture, CD4+ T cells were isolated via negative selection.

Material: CD4+ T cells from blood, cultured in vitro, obtained after SARS-CoV-2 vaccination. This TCR was sampled from a human donor who had recovered from COVID-19. The chain joins TRBV6-2 or TRBV6-3 to TRBJ1-2, with 9 bases matching TRBD1. CDR3 amino acids: CASSYSFGQGNGYTF. The DNA for the CDR3 is TGTGCCAGCAGTTATTCCTTTGGACAGGGGAATGGCTACACCTTC.